This TCR beta chain was identified during a study of a mutant IDH1 vaccine in newly diagnosed glioma. Study-wide background: Visits V12 and V13 fell at weeks 35 and 47, respectively. Study-level points and caveats: Overall, roughly 95% of patients had vaccine-induced immune responses.

Profiling relied on immunoSEQ multiplex PCR, and the TCRdb table lists in-frame clones only, not all of them. The profile shows tens of thousands of clones, 80% to 85% of them singletons. Comments on this clone: Its matching antigen is unknown.

As for time point: week 35, safety follow-up. Each dose of the vaccine consisted of 300 ug of mutant IDH1 20-mer peptide, with topical imiquimod. V gave up 2 bases and J gave up 4 bases; unmatched junction bases: 4. This CDR3 contains 14 residues. In germline, CDR1 is LGHNA, CDR2 YSLEER. The clonotype was recovered from a woman under 30 with glioma. Sequencing was performed on PBMCs, taken from a glioma patient whose treatment included an IDH1 peptide vaccine. The chain links TRBV4-3 to TRBJ2-7; TRBD2 matches 8 bases. As DNA, the CDR3 is TGCGCCAGCAGCCAATTCGGGGGGGATTACGAGCAGTACTTC. As protein: CASSQFGGDYEQYF.